This T cell receptor (beta chain) stems from a study of OX40 agonist ivuxolimab in advanced cancers. General study findings and limits: The study did not work out the antigen specificity of the expanded peripheral T cells. More expanded clones were found, on average, in CD8+ than in CD4+ T cells.

Concerning this clone itself: Its specificity is not known.

The germline V gene encodes CDR1 MDHEN and CDR2 SYDVKM. The junction had 8 bases not matched to a gene; V was cut back by 9 bases and J by 11 bases. The CDR3 length is 14 residues. TCRdb's table, derived via immunoSEQ multiplex PCR, lists solely in-frame clones and lacks some. The sample includes tens of thousands of clones, approximately 90% seen only once; the top ten take 14% to 15%. With baseline, cycle 4 day 1, and cycle 7 day 1 as timepoints, blood was sampled. The chain has TRBV28 and TRBJ2-6; 12 bases agree with TRBD2. This specimen consisted of CD4+ or CD8+ T cells sorted from blood, obtained in a trial of the OX40 agonist ivuxolimab. The sequence was obtained from an adult with an advanced solid tumor such as melanoma, head and neck, liver or kidney cancer. The CDR3 nucleotides are TGTGCCAGAACCCGACTAGCGGGAGTGGACGTCCTGACTTTC. It yields the protein CARTRLAGVDVLTF.